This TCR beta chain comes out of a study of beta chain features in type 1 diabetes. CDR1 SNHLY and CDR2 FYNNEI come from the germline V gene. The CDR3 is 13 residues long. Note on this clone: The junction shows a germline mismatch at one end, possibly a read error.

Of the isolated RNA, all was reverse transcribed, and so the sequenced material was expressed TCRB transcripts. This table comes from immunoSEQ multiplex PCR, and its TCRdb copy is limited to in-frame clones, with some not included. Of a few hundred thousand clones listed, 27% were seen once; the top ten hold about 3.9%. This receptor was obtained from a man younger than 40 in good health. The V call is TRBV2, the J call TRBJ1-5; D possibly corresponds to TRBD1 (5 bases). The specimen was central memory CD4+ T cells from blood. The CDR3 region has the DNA TGTGCCAGCAGCGAAGAAATGGGGGTTTCCCAGCATTTT. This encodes CASSEEMGVSQHF.